The source of this T cell receptor beta chain is a study of CD8+CD57+ T cells in acquired aplastic anemia. Background on the study: Healthy donor CD4+ cell samples had a mean of approximately 11 million reads.

Germline V gives CDR1 SGHRS, CDR2 YFSETQ. With termini counted, the CDR3 has 13 amino acids. Genomic DNA provided the template from which TCR beta VDJ and CDR3 profiles were obtained. TCRdb independently ran MiXCR on the reads; one entry per CDR3 protein. This repertoire shows about 220,000 distinct CDR3 sequences, roughly 35% found once; its top ten account for roughly 1.1%. Comments on this clonotype: The conserved phenylalanine or tryptophan normally closing the CDR3 is absent here, so this likely arose from a read error. The DNA is left out, because the CDR3 cannot be placed on it with certainty; the CDR3 is given as TCRdb lists it.

This receptor was identified in a human donor in good health, serving as a control. The rearrangement joins TRBV5-1 to TRBJ1-1; the table gives TRBD1 as D, unverified against the DNA. The sequenced sample consisted of sorted CD4+, CD8+, or CD8+CD57+ T cells (not recorded which) from PBMCs. CDR3 amino acids: CASSLEVPGAPFS.